The 14 T cell receptor beta chains below were found in one sample sequenced in a study of beta chain features in type 1 diabetes. The isolated RNA, all of it, was reverse transcribed, so expressed TCRB transcripts were what got sequenced. Only in-frame clones appear in the TCRdb table, and some are missing; sequencing was by immunoSEQ multiplex PCR. The table has some 900,000 clones, about 17% seen once. The specimen sequenced was naive CD4+ T cells from blood. The source of these receptors is a woman between 18 and 30 years old in good health.

This chain connects TRBV28 to TRBJ2-7; 7 bases are a match to TRBD2. The CDR3 extends over 13 amino acids. The germline V gene encodes CDR1 MDHEN and CDR2 SYDVKM. Germline trimming cut 8 bases from V and 0 bases from J; bases unmatched to any gene: 4. The CDR3 bases are TGTGCCAGCGGAAGCGGGACCTCCTACGAGCAGTACTTC. This sequence encodes CASGSGTSYEQYF. Supplemented by reference TRBV28 and TRBJ2-7, the full variable domain reads DVKVTQSSRYLVKRTGEKVFLECVQDMDHENMFWYRQDPGLGLRLIYFSYDVKMKEKGDIPEGYSVSREKKERFSLILESASTNQTSMYLCASGSGTSYEQYFGPGTRLTVT.

This chain joins TRBV7-2 and TRBJ2-3; no clear D gene. V was clipped by 5 bases and J by 3 bases, with 12 bases between them. Germline CDR1 reads SGHTA; CDR2 reads FQGNSA. The CDR3 sequence is 14 residues long. The CDR3 reads CASSPRLETDTQYF. CDR3 bases: TGTGCCAGCAGCCCCAGGCTTGAGACAGATACGCAGTATTTT.

V gene TRBV4-3 combines with J gene TRBJ1-4, with 9 bases fitting TRBD1. V lost 1 base, J lost 5 bases, and 8 bases stayed unmatched. CDR1 and CDR2 (germline): LGHNA, YSLEER. This CDR3 is 17 amino acids long. This CDR3 reads CASSQGPLGQGNEKLFF. For the CDR3, the DNA is TGCGCCAGCAGCCAAGGCCCCCTTGGACAGGGGAATGAAAAACTGTTTTTT.

The CDR3 sequence is CASSQSWTGSQPQHF. In nucleotides, the CDR3 is TGCGCCAGCAGCCAAAGTTGGACGGGCAGTCAGCCCCAGCATTTT. The chain couples TRBV4-1 to TRBJ1-5, with D hard to call. The CDR3 is 15 residues long. The germline V gene encodes CDR1 MGHRA and CDR2 YSYEKL. Deletions cut 2 bases from V and 6 bases from J, with 14 bases between.

This clone was detected only a few times. The chain carries TRBV21-1 and TRBJ1-5; whether TRBD1, the table's D call, matches the DNA was not checked. TRBV21-1 is a documented pseudogene. There are 19 residues in the CDR3. DNA for the CDR3: TGTGCCAGCAGCAACCCTGGACAGGGGAGAGCTTATAGCAATCAGCCCCAGCATTTT. As protein: CASSNPGQGRAYSNQPQHF.

This clone was seen a few times. The chain carries TRBV6-5 and TRBJ2-1; the D gene is possibly TRBD2 (6 bases). The CDR3 loop spans 15 amino acids. Germline CDR1 reads MNHEY; CDR2 reads SVGAGI. Trimming removed 0 bases at V and 4 bases at J, with 10 bases between. The CDR3 loop reads CASSYSRAGYNEQFF. The CDR3 region has the DNA TGTGCCAGCAGTTACTCGAGGGCGGGATACAATGAGCAGTTCTTC.

This clone was observed a handful of times. The chain recombines TRBV5-1 with TRBJ2-3; D is perhaps TRBD1 (5 bases). Per germline, CDR1 SGHRS and CDR2 YFSETQ. Trimming removed 1 base at V and 4 bases at J, with 13 bases between. The length of the CDR3 is 15 residues. CDR3 coding DNA: TGCGCCAGCAGCTTGTCAGGGCGAAGGCCAGATACGCAGTATTTT. Amino acids: CASSLSGRRPDTQYF.

This clone was observed a few times. J is TRBJ1-3 and V is TRBV7-2; D unresolved. V was cut by 1 base and J by 0 bases, with 7 bases left in between. The CDR3 length is 15 residues. Germline CDR1 is SGHTA and CDR2 is FQGNSA. CDR3: CASSLGLFSGNTIYF. CDR3 sequence (DNA): TGTGCCAGCAGCTTAGGGCTTTTCTCTGGAAACACCATATATTTT. The full variable domain, completed using reference TRBV7-2 and TRBJ1-3, is GAGVSQSPSNKVTEKGKDVELRCDPISGHTALYWYRQSLGQGLEFLIYFQGNSAPDKSGLPSDRFSAERTGGSVSTLTIQRTQQEDSAVYLCASSLGLFSGNTIYFGEGSWLTVV.

This clone was detected a few times. The chain uses TRBV29-1 and TRBJ2-6, with 9 bases lining up with TRBD1. Germline V gene lookup returns CDR1 SQVTM and CDR2 ANQGSEA. CDR3 length: 18 amino acids. Germline trimming cut 4 bases from V and 0 bases from J; bases unmatched to any gene: 10. The CDR3: CSVVFGTGLGSGANVLTF. The DNA for the CDR3 is TGCAGCGTTGTTTTCGGGACAGGGTTGGGCTCTGGGGCCAACGTCCTGACTTTC.

This chain uses TRBV2 with TRBJ1-2; D ambiguous. The germline V gene encodes CDR1 SNHLY and CDR2 FYNNEI. The CDR3 has 13 amino acids. CDR3 coding DNA: TGTGGTGTAAGGGCAGGATCCAACTATGGCTACACCTTC. Translation: CGVRAGSNYGYTF.

The chain links TRBV18 to TRBJ2-5; D possibly matches TRBD1 or TRBD2 (5 bases each). This CDR3 spans 17 amino acids. V gave up 2 bases and J gave up 6 bases, with 22 bases separating them. Germline V CDR1 and CDR2: KGHSH, LQKENI. The CDR3 sequence: CASSPTSPGTVGKTQYF. CDR3 nucleotides: TGTGCCAGCTCACCAACTTCCCCCGGGACCGTCGGAAAGACCCAGTACTTC.

The gene calls are TRBV19 and TRBJ2-7, with D unresolved. The V gene lost 4 bases and the J gene lost 0 bases, with 7 bases spanning the gap. The CDR3 consists of 13 residues. Germline values: CDR1 LNHDA, CDR2 SQIVND (reference sequence). The CDR3 sequence: CASSRGISYEQYF. For the CDR3, the DNA is TGTGCCAGTAGTAGAGGAATCTCCTACGAGCAGTACTTC. Looking up the rest from reference TRBV19 and TRBJ2-7 gives the full variable domain: DGGITQSPKYLFRKEGQNVTLSCEQNLNHDAMYWYRQDPGQGLRLIYYSQIVNDFQKGDIAEGYSVSREKKESFPLTVTSAQKNPTAFYLCASSRGISYEQYFGPGTRLTVT.

V gene TRBV5-4 combines with J gene TRBJ2-1, with TRBD2 identical over 9 bases. The V and J ends lost 7 bases and 0 bases, in that order; junction bases with no gene match: 8. CDR1 SGHNT and CDR2 YYREEE come from the germline V gene (reference sequence). CDR3 length: 16 residues. Here the CDR3 reads CASGLAGRYSYNEQFF. Here the CDR3 DNA reads TGTGCCAGCGGGCTAGCGGGGCGATACTCCTACAATGAGCAGTTCTTC.

This clone was seen a handful of times. The J gene is TRBJ2-7, the V gene TRBV4-2, with 10 bases lining up with TRBD2. Germline lookup yields CDR1 LGHNA and CDR2 YNFKEQ. V was pared by 0 bases and J by 4 bases, with 9 bases of the junction left unmatched. The CDR3 is made up of 17 amino acids. CDR3 amino acids: CASSQEASSGGAYEQYF. CDR3 bases: TGTGCCAGCAGCCAAGAGGCGTCTAGCGGGGGAGCTTACGAGCAGTACTTC.